These 8 T cell receptor beta chains share one sample of origin, sequenced in a study of T cells in Graves' hyperthyroidism and ophthalmopathy (dated by TCRdb to about 2019). Libraries were made using multiplex PCR. Sequencing took place on an Illumina HiSeq 2000. The TCR beta CDR3 regions were amplified from RNA transcripts. The TCR CDR3 was subjected to a first round of RT-PCR using the HTBI primer set and the Qiagen OneStep RT-PCR kit. TCRdb itself trimmed the public reads at Q25 with fastp, ran MiXCR and retained productive beta chains. CDR3 protein sequences are deduplicated, and each keeps its most common genes and DNA. In all, the sample holds hundreds of thousands of distinct CDR3 sequences, and 22% of those were seen once. Of the sample, over 55% is held by the ten largest clones. Sequencing was performed on blood. These receptors came from a man aged 25 to 45 with Graves' ophthalmopathy.

This clonotype was counted many times. The DNA for the CDR3 is TGTGCCAGCTCACCAAGACCGGCAGGGGGTTTGTACACTGAAGCTTTCTTT. Its translation is CASSPRPAGGLYTEAFF. The chain couples TRBV18 to TRBJ1-1; 7 bases map to TRBD1. This CDR3 has 17 residues. V shed 2 bases, J shed 3 bases, and the junction held 12 bases outside the gene matches. CDR1 is KGHSH, CDR2 LQKENI, per germline.

This chain links TRBV11-3 with TRBJ2-1; D call uncertain. The assigned J gene may be wrong: the sequence end matches TRBJ2-7 better. The CDR3 extends over 13 amino acids. Germline V CDR1 and CDR2: SGHNT, YENEEA. The CDR3 nucleotides are TGTGCCAGCAGCTTAGGGTCCTACAATGAGCAGTACTTC. Translation: CASSLGSYNEQYF.

This clonotype appeared a few times. This chain joins TRBV12-3 or TRBV12-4 and TRBJ2-5; D may be TRBD2 (5 bases). The V end lost 6 bases, the J end lost 5 bases, and 16 bases lay between the germline ends. This CDR3 comprises 14 residues. CDR3 sequence reads: CASSQVGVDETQYF. DNA for the CDR3: TGTGCCAGCAGCCAGGTCGGGGTTGACGAGACCCAGTACTTC.

The chain is built from TRBV6-5 and TRBJ1-1, with D perhaps TRBD1 (6 bases). Trimming cost V 0 bases and J 0 bases, with 11 bases left between them. The CDR3 has 16 amino acids. Germline assignment: CDR1 MNHEY and CDR2 SVGAGI. DNA for the CDR3: TGTGCCAGCAGTTACTCGCAAGGGGGGATGAACACTGAAGCTTTCTTT. Its translation is CASSYSQGGMNTEAFF.

The chain combines TRBV7-6 with TRBJ2-5; D not certain. The CDR3 extends over 12 amino acids. Germline V gene sequence: CDR1 SGHVS, CDR2 FNYEAQ. The V end lost 3 bases, the J end lost 9 bases, and 11 bases lay between the germline ends. DNA for the CDR3: TGTGCCAGCAGCTTGTCGGCTAAAGCCCAGTACTTC. This sequence encodes CASSLSAKAQYF.

The V and J genes are TRBV24-1 and TRBJ2-3; D not certain. CDR1 is KGHDR and CDR2 is SFDVKD in the germline V gene. The CDR3 length is 16 residues. Trimming stripped 1 base from V and 1 base from J, with 11 bases between. CDR3 nucleotide sequence: TGTGCCACCAGTGATTTAGTTTCGGGTCGCACAGATACGCAGTATTTT. Translation: CATSDLVSGRTDTQYF.

At least ten counts were recorded for this clonotype. The genes are TRBV20-1 and TRBJ2-3, with 9 bases matching TRBD1. This CDR3 is 16 amino acids long. Losses at the gene ends were 6 bases for V and 2 bases for J; bases not matched to a gene: 12. Per germline, CDR1 DFQATT and CDR2 SNEGSKA (reference sequence). CDR3 nucleotides: TGCAGTGCAACCTCCGGGACAGGGACTACCACAGATACGCAGTATTTT. Protein: CSATSGTGTTTDTQYF.

This clonotype has more than one count but fewer than ten. The chain links TRBV4-2 to TRBJ1-6, with D possibly TRBD1 on 6 matching bases. The CDR3 consists of 14 residues. V was clipped by 3 bases and J by 5 bases, with 8 bases between them. The germline CDR1 and CDR2 sequences are LGHNA and YNFKEQ. CDR3 residues: CASSQDRHNSPLHF. The CDR3 DNA reads as TGTGCCAGCAGCCAGGACAGACATAATTCACCCCTCCACTTT.